The 4 T cell receptor beta chains below all came from one sample that was sequenced in a study of T cell clusters in autoimmune cytopenias. TRB amplification used approximately 250 ng of peripheral blood genomic DNA. One tube held mixed TRB-A and TRB-B primer pools for touch-down PCR. TCRdb reanalyzed the multiplex PCR reads and collapses them to one entry per CDR3 protein, without DNA. The listing contains some 6,000 distinct CDR3 sequences. The same sample was also used in a study of T cell repertoires in aging, cancer and after chemotherapy.

The source material was peripheral blood. The receptor source for this set is a human donor in good health.

This clonotype is classed as large by frequency. The chain has TRBV18 and TRBJ2-6; TCRdb's assignment of TRBD2 cannot be checked, as there is no DNA. CDR1 is KGHSH, CDR2 LQKENI, per germline. This CDR3 is 20 amino acids long. The CDR3 sequence: CASSLDVTSGRTWGANVLTF. Complete variable domain (other parts from reference TRBV18 and TRBJ2-6): NAGVMQNPRHLVRRRGQEARLRCSPMKGHSHVYWYRQLPEEGLKFMVYLQKENIIDESGMPKERFSAEFPKEGPSILRIQQVVRGDSAAYFCASSLDVTSGRTWGANVLTFGAGSRLTVL.

The rearrangement joins TRBV21-1 to TRBJ2-1; TCRdb calls TRBD2, which cannot be checked without DNA. TRBV21-1 corresponds to a pseudogene. The length of the CDR3 is 17 residues. The CDR3 is CASSKVPSGRGFNEQFF.

This clonotype is called medium-sized based on its frequency. V usage is TRBV18 and J usage is TRBJ2-7. The CDR3 spans 14 residues. Germline CDR1 is KGHSH and CDR2 is LQKENI. CDR3 sequence reads: CASTRRGSSYEQYF.

This clonotype counts as medium-sized by frequency. The chain combines TRBV12-3 or TRBV12-4 with TRBJ2-4. CDR3 length: 16 amino acids. The CDR3 here is CASTQWANLAKNIQYF.